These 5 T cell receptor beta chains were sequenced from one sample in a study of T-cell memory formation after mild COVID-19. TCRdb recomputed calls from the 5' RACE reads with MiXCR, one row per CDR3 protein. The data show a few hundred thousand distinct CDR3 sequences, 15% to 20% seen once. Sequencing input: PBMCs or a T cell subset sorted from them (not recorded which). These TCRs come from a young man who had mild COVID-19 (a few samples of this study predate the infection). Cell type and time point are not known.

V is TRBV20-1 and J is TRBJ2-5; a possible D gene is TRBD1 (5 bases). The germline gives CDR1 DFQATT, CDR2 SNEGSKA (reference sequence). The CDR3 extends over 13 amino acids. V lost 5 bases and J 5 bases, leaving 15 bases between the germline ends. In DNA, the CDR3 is TGCAGTGCTCCGGGCCAGGGCATGGAGACCCAGTACTTC. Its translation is CSAPGQGMETQYF.

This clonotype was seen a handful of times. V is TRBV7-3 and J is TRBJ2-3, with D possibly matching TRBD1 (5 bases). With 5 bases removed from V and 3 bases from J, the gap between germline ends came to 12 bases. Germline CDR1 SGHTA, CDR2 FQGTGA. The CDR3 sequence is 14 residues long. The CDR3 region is CASSPFRETDTQYF. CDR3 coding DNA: TGTGCCAGCAGCCCCTTCAGGGAAACAGATACGCAGTATTTT.

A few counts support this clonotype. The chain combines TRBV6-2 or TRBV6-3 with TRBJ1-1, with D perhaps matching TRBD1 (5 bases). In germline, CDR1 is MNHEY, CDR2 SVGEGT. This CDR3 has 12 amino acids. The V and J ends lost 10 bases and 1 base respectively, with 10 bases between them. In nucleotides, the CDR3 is TGTGCCACCCGGGGGGGGAACACTGAAGCTTTCTTT. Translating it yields CATRGGNTEAFF.

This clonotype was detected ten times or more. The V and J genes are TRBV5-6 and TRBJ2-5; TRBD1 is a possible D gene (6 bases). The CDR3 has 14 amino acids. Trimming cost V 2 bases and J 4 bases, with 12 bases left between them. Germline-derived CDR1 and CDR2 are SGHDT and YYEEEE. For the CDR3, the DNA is TGTGCCAGCAGCTTCAAACAGGGCGGAGAGACCCAGTACTTC. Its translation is CASSFKQGGETQYF.

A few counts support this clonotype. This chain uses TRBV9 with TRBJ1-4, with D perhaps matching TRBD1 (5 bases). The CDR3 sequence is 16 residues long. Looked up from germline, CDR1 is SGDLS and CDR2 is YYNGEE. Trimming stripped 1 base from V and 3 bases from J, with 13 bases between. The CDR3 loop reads CASSVTGGGSNEKLFF. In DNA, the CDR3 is TGTGCCAGCAGCGTAACAGGCGGGGGATCTAATGAAAAACTGTTTTTT. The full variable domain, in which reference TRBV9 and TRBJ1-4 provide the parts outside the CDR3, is DSGVTQTPKHLITATGQRVTLRCSPRSGDLSVYWYQQSLDQGLQFLIQYYNGEERAKGNILERFSAQQFPDLHSELNLSSLELGDSALYFCASSVTGGGSNEKLFFGSGTQLSVL.